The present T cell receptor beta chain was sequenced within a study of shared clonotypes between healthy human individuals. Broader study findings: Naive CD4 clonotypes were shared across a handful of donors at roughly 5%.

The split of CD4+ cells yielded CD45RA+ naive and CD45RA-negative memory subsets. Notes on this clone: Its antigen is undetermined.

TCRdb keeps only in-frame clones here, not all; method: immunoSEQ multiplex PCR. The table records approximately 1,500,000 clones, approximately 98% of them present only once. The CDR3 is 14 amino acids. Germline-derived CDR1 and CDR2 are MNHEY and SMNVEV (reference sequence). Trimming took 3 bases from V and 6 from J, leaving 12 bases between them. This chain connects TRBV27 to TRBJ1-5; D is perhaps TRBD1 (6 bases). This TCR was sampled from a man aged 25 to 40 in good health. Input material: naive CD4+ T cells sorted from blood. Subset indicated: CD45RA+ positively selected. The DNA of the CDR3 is TGTGCCAGCAGTTTTCAGGGGATGGCTCAGCCCCAGCATTTT. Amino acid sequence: CASSFQGMAQPQHF.